This T cell receptor beta chain is drawn from a study of cytomegalovirus exposure and HLA in healthy donors. The study, taken as a whole, reports: Most subjects' HLA-A and HLA-B alleles were reportedly predicted from TCR beta sequences. Most of the CMV-associated TCR beta chains (in a later analysis) appeared to be HLA-restricted. In a later analysis, TCR beta V- and J-gene trimming was associated with a missense DCLRE1C variant. The classifier reportedly diagnosed cytomegalovirus status with high specificity and sensitivity.

The V gene's germline CDR1 is SGDLS and CDR2 YYNGEE. The length of the CDR3 is 15 residues. V shed 3 bases, J shed 5 bases, and the junction held 10 bases outside the gene matches. For this clone: Its specificity is not known.

With 60 Vbeta and 13 Jbeta primers, the PCR was carried out. Clones were read by immunoSEQ multiplex PCR, and TCRdb kept only the in-frame ones, dropping some. The sample carries some 180,000 clones, over 65% recorded once. Sequenced input: PBMCs. This TCR was recovered from a young woman in good health and CMV-seronegative. The J gene is TRBJ2-7, the V gene TRBV9; 8 bases match TRBD1. The CDR3 is CASSATGQGINEQYF. DNA of the CDR3: TGTGCCAGCAGCGCTACCGGACAGGGTATCAACGAGCAGTACTTC.